The 21 T cell receptor beta chains below come from one sample, sequenced in a study of neurological immune-mediated disorders (dated by TCRdb to the late 2010s). The library relied on 5' RACE. Sequencing relied on an Illumina HiSeq 2500. TCRdb trimmed public reads at Q25 via fastp, called clones via MiXCR and kept in-frame beta chains. Identical CDR3 protein sequences are pooled into one entry, listed with their most common genes and DNA. For this sample there are 40,000 to 45,000 distinct CDR3 sequences; over 9.5% appear just once. The top ten constitute around 1.3% of the sample. Material: PBMCs. The receptors stem from a female donor in good health.

At least ten counts were recorded for this clonotype. This chain's CDR3 is CASSRIFSGGTDTQYF. The CDR3 nucleotides are TGCGCCAGCAGCCGGATTTTCTCGGGGGGCACAGATACGCAGTATTTT. The chain recombines TRBV5-1 with TRBJ2-3; D is possibly TRBD2 (6 bases). The V and J ends lost 4 bases and 1 base respectively, with 16 bases between them. There are 16 residues in the CDR3. Germline CDR1 is SGHRS and CDR2 is YFSETQ. Looking up the rest from reference TRBV5-1 and TRBJ2-3 gives the full variable domain: KAGVTQTPRYLIKTRGQQVTLSCSPISGHRSVSWYQQTPGQGLQFLFEYFSETQRNKGNFPGRFSGRQFSNSRSEMNVSTLELGDSALYLCASSRIFSGGTDTQYFGPGTRLTVL.

This clonotype was detected many times. DNA of the CDR3: TGTGCCAGCAGTTCAGAGCGGGGCTCCCATGAGCAGTTCTTC. This codes for CASSSERGSHEQFF. This chain links TRBV27 with TRBJ2-1; 7 nucleotides align to TRBD2. This CDR3 is built from 14 residues. Germline trimming cut 4 bases from V and 8 bases from J; bases unmatched to any gene: 8. Germline CDR1 reads MNHEY; CDR2 reads SMNVEV (reference sequence).

This clonotype was seen ten or more times. V gene TRBV5-1 combines with J gene TRBJ1-1; TRBD1 might be the D (6 bases). Per germline, CDR1 SGHRS and CDR2 YFSETQ. Trimming took off 2 bases at V and 9 bases at J, with 17 bases between the two ends. The CDR3 has 14 amino acids. CDR3 sequence (DNA): TGCGCCAGCAGCTTTCACCAACAGGGAGCCAAAGCTTTCTTT. Encoded protein: CASSFHQQGAKAFF.

This clonotype appeared a few times. The rearrangement joins TRBV29-1 to TRBJ1-1; TRBD1 matches at 8 bases. The germline V gene encodes CDR1 SQVTM and CDR2 ANQGSEA. CDR3 length: 13 amino acids. Trimming removed 6 bases from V and 5 bases from J; junction bases left unmatched: 8. The CDR3 reads CSVSQGVRTEAFF. The CDR3 nucleotides are TGCAGCGTCTCACAGGGGGTACGAACTGAAGCTTTCTTT.

There are many counts of this clonotype. This sequence joins TRBV20-1 and TRBJ2-7; a weak D match, TRBD1 (6 bases). CDR3 length equals 14 residues. V lost 3 bases to trimming and J lost 3 bases, with 15 bases between them. In germline, CDR1 is DFQATT, CDR2 SNEGSKA (reference sequence). The CDR3 region has the DNA TGCAGTGCTAGTCTCCCTCAGGGGTTCTACGAGCAGTACTTC. Encoded protein: CSASLPQGFYEQYF.

This chain connects TRBV5-5 to TRBJ1-1, with a tentative D call TRBD1 (6 bases). Trimming stripped 0 bases from V and 0 bases from J, with 9 bases between. This CDR3 has 15 residues. CDR1 is SGHKS and CDR2 is YYEKEE in the germline V gene (reference sequence). CDR3 nucleotide sequence: TGTGCCAGCAGCTTGGGGGGGACAATGAACACTGAAGCTTTCTTT. Translated: CASSLGGTMNTEAFF.

This clonotype has at least ten counts. V and J are TRBV7-8 and TRBJ1-5, with D perhaps TRBD1 (5 bases). The length of the CDR3 is 12 residues. In germline, CDR1 is SGHVS, CDR2 FQNEAQ. V lost 6 bases to trimming and J lost 7 bases, with 10 bases between them. CDR3 residues: CASSTGAQPQHF. CDR3 bases: TGTGCCAGCAGTACCGGGGCCCAGCCCCAGCATTTT.

This clonotype was seen at least ten times. The rearrangement uses TRBV5-1 and TRBJ2-1; a weak D match, TRBD2 (6 bases). The CDR3 extends over 16 amino acids. The V end lost 2 bases, the J end lost 0 bases, and 12 bases lay between the germline ends. Germline CDR1 reads SGHRS; CDR2 reads YFSETQ. The CDR3 spells CASSLSGSSSYNEQFF. Written as DNA, the CDR3 is TGCGCCAGCAGCTTAAGCGGGTCGAGCTCCTACAATGAGCAGTTCTTC. The full variable domain, with the rest looked up from reference TRBV5-1 and TRBJ2-1, is KAGVTQTPRYLIKTRGQQVTLSCSPISGHRSVSWYQQTPGQGLQFLFEYFSETQRNKGNFPGRFSGRQFSNSRSEMNVSTLELGDSALYLCASSLSGSSSYNEQFFGPGTRLTVL.

This clonotype was detected ten times or more. This chain uses TRBV11-2 with TRBJ2-2; D not resolved. The CDR3 covers 11 residues. CDR1 and CDR2 from the germline V gene are SGHAT and FQNNGV. V was trimmed by 3 bases and J by 7 bases, leaving 3 bases between them. CDR3 nucleotide sequence: TGTGCCAGCAGCTTCGGCGGGGAGCTGTTTTTT. Its translation is CASSFGGELFF.

The V gene is TRBV24-1, the J gene TRBJ2-2, with D unresolved. Germline lookup yields CDR1 KGHDR and CDR2 SFDVKD. The CDR3 runs to 15 residues. V was shortened by 0 bases and J by 3 bases, with 7 bases between the two germline ends. The CDR3 loop reads CATSDLPAYTGELFF. CDR3 DNA sequence: TGTGCCACCAGTGATTTGCCAGCATACACCGGGGAGCTGTTTTTT.

This clonotype was recorded at least ten times. The chain carries TRBV18 and TRBJ2-7, with D possibly called TRBD1 or TRBD2 (5 bases each). The CDR3 is made up of 15 amino acids. Germline CDR1 KGHSH, CDR2 LQKENI. Trimming pared 2 bases from V and 7 bases from J, leaving 18 bases between. CDR3 region: CASSPSGSIREEQYF. The CDR3, as DNA: TGTGCCAGCTCACCAAGCGGCTCTATCAGGGAAGAGCAGTACTTC. Complete variable domain (other parts from reference TRBV18 and TRBJ2-7): NAGVMQNPRHLVRRRGQEARLRCSPMKGHSHVYWYRQLPEEGLKFMVYLQKENIIDESGMPKERFSAEFPKEGPSILRIQQVVRGDSAAYFCASSPSGSIREEQYFGPGTRLTVT.

This clonotype was recorded at least ten times. The V call is TRBV12-3 or TRBV12-4, the J call TRBJ1-1; D unclear. V was pared by 6 bases and J by 0 bases, with 8 bases between. The CDR3 runs to 13 residues. In DNA form, the CDR3 reads TGTGCCAGCAGACTAGCCATGAACACTGAAGCTTTCTTT. It is translated as CASRLAMNTEAFF.

This clonotype occurred many times. The gene calls are TRBV5-1 and TRBJ1-2, with D tentatively TRBD1 (6 bases). Germline assignment: CDR1 SGHRS and CDR2 YFSETQ. Trimming pared 4 bases from V and 3 bases from J, leaving 13 bases between. This CDR3 contains 14 residues. CDR3 region: CASSREGGDYGYTF. The CDR3 nucleotides are TGCGCCAGCAGCCGGGAAGGGGGTGACTATGGCTACACCTTC. Full variable domain (outside the CDR3, taken from reference TRBV5-1 and TRBJ1-2): KAGVTQTPRYLIKTRGQQVTLSCSPISGHRSVSWYQQTPGQGLQFLFEYFSETQRNKGNFPGRFSGRQFSNSRSEMNVSTLELGDSALYLCASSREGGDYGYTFGSGTRLTVV.

The chain recombines TRBV6-1 with TRBJ2-2; 11 bases fit TRBD1. After removal of 9 bases from V and 7 bases from J, the junction contained 10 bases not matched to a gene. The germline gives CDR1 MNHNS, CDR2 SASEGT. The CDR3 spans 15 residues. CDR3 amino acids: CARGTGDRGVGELFF. Here the CDR3 DNA reads TGTGCCAGGGGGACCGGGGACAGGGGGGTCGGGGAGCTGTTTTTT.

This clonotype appeared many times. V usage is TRBV3-1 and J usage is TRBJ2-3; no firm D call. CDR1 is LGHDT, CDR2 YNNKEL, per germline (reference sequence). This CDR3 is 13 amino acids long. The V and J ends lost 4 bases and 0 bases respectively, with 5 bases between them. The CDR3 DNA reads as TGTGCCAGCAGCCCATCCAGCACAGATACGCAGTATTTT. Encoded protein: CASSPSSTDTQYF.

Many counts were recorded for this clonotype. The chain joins TRBV5-1 to TRBJ2-1; 13 bases match TRBD2. Trimming took 2 bases from V and 4 from J; bases not matched to a gene: 6. Germline V gene sequence: CDR1 SGHRS, CDR2 YFSETQ. The CDR3 covers 17 residues. CDR3 sequence: CASSFGLAGVVYNEQFF. CDR3 bases: TGCGCCAGCAGCTTTGGACTAGCGGGGGTGGTATACAATGAGCAGTTCTTC. The whole variable domain, filled in from reference TRBV5-1 and TRBJ2-1, reads KAGVTQTPRYLIKTRGQQVTLSCSPISGHRSVSWYQQTPGQGLQFLFEYFSETQRNKGNFPGRFSGRQFSNSRSEMNVSTLELGDSALYLCASSFGLAGVVYNEQFFGPGTRLTVL.

Concerning this clonotype: At one end, the junction sequence differs from germline, possibly due to a read error. The gene calls are TRBV12-3 or TRBV12-4 and TRBJ2-5; D is perhaps TRBD1 or TRBD2 (6 bases each). The CDR3 has 13 amino acids. CDR3 protein: CASSSRGEETQYF. The CDR3 DNA reads as TGTGCCAGTAGTTCGAGGGGGGAAGAGACCCAGTACTTC.

Ten or more counts support this clonotype. J is TRBJ2-2 and V is TRBV6-5; a possible D gene is TRBD2 (7 bases). Trimming removed 6 bases from V and 5 bases from J, with 16 bases in between. The germline V gene has CDR1 MNHEY and CDR2 SVGAGI. The CDR3 has 15 residues. CDR3 in amino acids: CASRRGGGHTGELFF. CDR3 bases: TGTGCCAGCAGACGGGGAGGGGGGCATACCGGGGAGCTGTTTTTT.

This clonotype was observed at least ten times. This CDR3 reads CASSPTAQGKTQYF. For the CDR3, the DNA is TGTGCCAGCAGTCCTACAGCTCAGGGGAAGACCCAGTACTTC. The chain couples TRBV12-3 or TRBV12-4 to TRBJ2-5, with D possibly TRBD1 on 6 matching bases. The CDR3 has 14 amino acids. Deletions cut 5 bases from V and 6 bases from J, with 16 bases between.

At least ten counts were recorded for this clonotype. The junction and the germline gene differ at one end; a read error may be behind it. This chain connects TRBV7-6 to TRBJ2-7, with D uncertain. CDR3 length: 15 residues. Germline CDR1 and CDR2: SGHVS and FNYEAQ. CDR3: CASSLAVGGAYEQYF. The CDR3 coding sequence is TGTGCAAGCAGCTTAGCAGTAGGCGGAGCCTACGAGCAGTACTTC.

There are many counts of this clonotype. The chain employs TRBV12-3 or TRBV12-4 and TRBJ2-5; D is ambiguous. There are 12 residues in the CDR3. Trimming removed 5 bases at V and 2 bases at J, with 6 bases between. The chain's CDR3 is CASSILQETQYF. The CDR3 DNA reads as TGTGCCAGCAGTATCCTTCAAGAGACCCAGTACTTC.